The clone carrying this T cell receptor (beta chain) came up a few times. The antigen remains unidentified. TCRdb independently ran MiXCR on the 5' RACE reads; one entry per CDR3 protein. The sample has 150,000 to 200,000 distinct CDR3 sequences, more than 5.5% seen once; the top ten hold over 2%. The data are from a study of T cells after yellow fever vaccination. Findings and caveats of the study: Abundant contaminating clonotypes from the bulk population could appear in FACS-sorted repertoires.

Germline CDR1 is DFQATT and CDR2 is SNEGSKA (reference sequence). The CDR3 is made up of 14 amino acids. V lost 6 bases and J lost 6, with 21 bases in between. V usage is TRBV20-1 and J usage is TRBJ2-7; maybe TRBD1 (6 bases). The sample consisted of CD4+ T cells sorted from PBMCs, taken roughly 5 days after the first yellow fever vaccination. This receptor was obtained from a man aged 18-30 years who received the YFV17D yellow fever vaccine. CDR3 sequence reads: CSASSRGWEAEQYF. CDR3 nucleotides: TGCAGTGCCTCTTCTAGGGGGTGGGAAGCCGAGCAGTACTTC.